Listed below are T cell receptor beta chains from one sample, sequenced in a study of T cell changes during pregnancy in multiple sclerosis. This table comes from immunoSEQ multiplex PCR, and its TCRdb copy is limited to in-frame clones, with some not included. This repertoire shows around 40,000 clones, about 88% found once; its top ten account for around 1.2%. Sequencing used CD4+ T cells from peripheral blood mononuclear cells, obtained in the first trimester of pregnancy. The receptors shown here come from a female donor with multiple sclerosis, enrolled in a pregnancy study. The CDR3 runs from the conserved cysteine through the conserved F or W. The D gene is left open where the match is weak. Part of the rows lack a size; the others show once, few, many or a class for expanded clones.

v_gene	j_gene	abundance	d_gene	CDR3nt	CDR3aa
TRBV30	TRBJ1-1	NA	NA	TGTGCCTGGAGTGAACAGACTGAAGCTTTCTTT	CAWSEQTEAFF
TRBV19	TRBJ1-5	NA	TRBD1	TGTGCCAGTAGTATGAAGGACAGGGTCCCTCTGGCCCTCAATCAGCCCCAGCATTTT	CASSMKDRVPLALNQPQHF
TRBV9	TRBJ2-4	NA	TRBD2	TGTGCCAGCAGCGTGGGACTAGCGGGAGGGGGCATTCAGTACTTC	CASSVGLAGGGIQYF
TRBV28	TRBJ1-1	once	TRBD1	TGTGCCAGCAGAGGACAGGGGAACACTGAAGCTTTCTTT	CASRGQGNTEAFF
TRBV5-6	TRBJ1-1	NA	TRBD1	TGTGCCAGCAGCTTCGGACAGGGCGATTATACTGAAGCTTTCTTT	CASSFGQGDYTEAFF
TRBV11-2	TRBJ1-2	NA	NA	TGTGCCAGCAGCCTTACGGGAACGCTTGGCTACACCTTC	CASSLTGTLGYTF
TRBV9	TRBJ2-3	NA	TRBD2	TGTGCCAGCAGCGTAAGCGGGAGGGCGGGGGATACGCAGTATTTT	CASSVSGRAGDTQYF
TRBV10-3	TRBJ2-7	once	NA	TGTGCCTCCCGACGGGAAAATTACGAGCAGTACTTC	CASRRENYEQYF
TRBV4-1	TRBJ2-5	NA	TRBD2	TGCGCCAGCAGCCAACTCGGACTAGTTAGCGAGACCCAGTACTTC	CASSQLGLVSETQYF
TRBV5-4	TRBJ2-5	NA	TRBD2	TGTGCCAGCAGCGGCGGGGGGACCCAGTACTTC	CASSGGGTQYF
TRBV6-1	TRBJ1-1	NA	NA	TGTGCCAGCATACCATGGCAGAACACTGAAGCTTTCTTT	CASIPWQNTEAFF
TRBV6-4	TRBJ2-2	NA	NA	TGTGCCAGCAGTGACTCTGGACTCTCCCCGGCCGGGGAGCTGTTTTTT	CASSDSGLSPAGELFF
TRBV14	TRBJ2-1	once	NA	TGTGCCAGCAGCCAGAGAATTAGCGGAGAAGAGCAGTTCTTC	CASSQRISGEEQFF
TRBV6-6	TRBJ2-1	NA	TRBD2	TGTGCCAGCAGTCGCACTAGCGGGAGGGCCGGCAATGAGCAGTTCTTC	CASSRTSGRAGNEQFF
TRBV5-1	TRBJ1-1	NA	NA	TGCGCCAGCAGCTTTGCCAGGGACACTGAAGCTTTCTTT	CASSFARDTEAFF
TRBV7-2	TRBJ2-7	once	TRBD1	TGTGCCAGCAGCTCGTACGACAGGGACCACGAGCAGTACTTC	CASSSYDRDHEQYF